This entry describes one T cell receptor (beta chain). Its specificity is unknown. The data are from a study of post-analysis software for immune sequencing data. Unique molecular identifiers were present in the TCR beta cDNA libraries. TCRdb analysed the PCR reads with MiXCR anew, one entry per CDR3 protein. The sample lists fewer than 550,000 distinct CDR3 sequences; around 36% were seen once. Whole-study findings and limits: The study found TRBV5-6, TRBV5-1 and TRBV20-1 among 5 or 6 TRBV segments more frequent in patients than controls.

Between the trimmed V and J ends, which lost 1 base and 6 bases, there was a span of 13 bases. Germline V gene lookup returns CDR1 LGHDT and CDR2 YNNKEL (reference sequence). There are 14 residues in the CDR3. Input material: blood. This sequence originates from a girl under 18 with multiple sclerosis. The chain combines TRBV3-1 with TRBJ2-7, with unresolved D. CDR3 nucleotide sequence: TGTGCCAGCAGCCAAGTAGGTGGTAATGGCGAGCAGTACTTC. It yields the protein CASSQVGGNGEQYF.